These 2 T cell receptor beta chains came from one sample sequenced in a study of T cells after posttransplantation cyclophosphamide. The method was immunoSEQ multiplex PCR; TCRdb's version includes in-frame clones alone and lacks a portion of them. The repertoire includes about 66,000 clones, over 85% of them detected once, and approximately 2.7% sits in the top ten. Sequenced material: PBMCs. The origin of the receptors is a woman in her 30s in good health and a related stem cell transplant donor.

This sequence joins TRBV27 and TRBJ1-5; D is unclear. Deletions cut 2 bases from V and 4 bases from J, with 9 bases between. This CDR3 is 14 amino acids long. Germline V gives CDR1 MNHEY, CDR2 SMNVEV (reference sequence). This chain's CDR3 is CASSLSGGNQPQHF. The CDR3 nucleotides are TGTGCCAGCAGTTTAAGCGGCGGAAATCAGCCCCAGCATTTT.

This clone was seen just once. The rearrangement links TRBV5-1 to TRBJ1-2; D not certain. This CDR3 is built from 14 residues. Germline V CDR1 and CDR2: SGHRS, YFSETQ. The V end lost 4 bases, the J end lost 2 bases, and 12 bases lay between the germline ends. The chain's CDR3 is CASSPGLGNYGYTF. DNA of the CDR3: TGCGCCAGCAGCCCGGGCCTGGGGAACTATGGCTACACCTTC.